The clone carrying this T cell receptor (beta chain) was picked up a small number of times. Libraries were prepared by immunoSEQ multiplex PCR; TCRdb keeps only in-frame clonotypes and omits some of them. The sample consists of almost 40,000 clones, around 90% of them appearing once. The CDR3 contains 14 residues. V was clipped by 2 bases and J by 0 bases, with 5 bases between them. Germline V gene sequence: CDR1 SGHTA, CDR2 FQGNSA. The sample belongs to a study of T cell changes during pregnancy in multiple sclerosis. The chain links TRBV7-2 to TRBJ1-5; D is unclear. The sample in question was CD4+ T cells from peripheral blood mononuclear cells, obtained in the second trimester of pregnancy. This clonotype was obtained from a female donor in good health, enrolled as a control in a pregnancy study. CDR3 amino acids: CASSLSVSNQPQHF. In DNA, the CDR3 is TGTGCCAGCAGCTTATCCGTTAGCAATCAGCCCCAGCATTTT. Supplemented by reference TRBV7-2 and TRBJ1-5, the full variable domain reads GAGVSQSPSNKVTEKGKDVELRCDPISGHTALYWYRQSLGQGLEFLIYFQGNSAPDKSGLPSDRFSAERTGGSVSTLTIQRTQQEDSAVYLCASSLSVSNQPQHFGDGTRLSIL.